This T cell receptor (beta chain) appears in the sequencing data of a study of blood T cell repertoires in COVID-19. Allocation to cohorts depended on clinical history reported by the participants. In the 2 weeks before study entry, exposed participants met a COVID-19 case, which was PCR-confirmed or clinician-diagnosed. This clone was observed a few times. This same CDR3 is encoded by further DNA sequences in the sample. V was trimmed by 3 bases and J by 3 bases, leaving 8 bases between them. In germline, CDR1 is LNHNV, CDR2 YYDKDF (reference sequence). The CDR3 spans 13 residues. Original handling: Reference gene primers were amplified, and this amplification served to estimate nucleated cell counts. Sequencing used immunoSEQ multiplex PCR; TCRdb keeps in-frame clones, though not all of them. The D gene and trimming were derived from the DNA, and the V and J assignments and clone size from that table. The data hold 200,000 to 250,000 clones, with 90% observed a single time.

Sequencing used PBMCs or T cells enriched from blood (not recorded which). This TCR came from a man younger than 45 who had been exposed to COVID-19. The chain has TRBV15 and TRBJ1-1; TRBD1 might be the D (5 bases). CDR3 DNA sequence: TGTGCCACCAGCAGTACAGGATACACTGAAGCTTTCTTT. Its protein product is CATSSTGYTEAFF.